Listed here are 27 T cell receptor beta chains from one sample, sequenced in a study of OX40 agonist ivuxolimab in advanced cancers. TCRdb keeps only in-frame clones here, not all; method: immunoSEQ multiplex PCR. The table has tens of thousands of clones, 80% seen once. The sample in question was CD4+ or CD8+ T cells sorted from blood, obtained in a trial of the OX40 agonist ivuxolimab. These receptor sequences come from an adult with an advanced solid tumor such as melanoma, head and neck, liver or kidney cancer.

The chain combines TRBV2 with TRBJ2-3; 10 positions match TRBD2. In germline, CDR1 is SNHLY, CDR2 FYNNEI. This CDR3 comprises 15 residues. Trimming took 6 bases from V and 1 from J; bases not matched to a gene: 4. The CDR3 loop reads CASSHLAGGTDTQYF. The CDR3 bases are TGTGCCAGCAGCCACCTAGCGGGAGGCACAGATACGCAGTATTTT.

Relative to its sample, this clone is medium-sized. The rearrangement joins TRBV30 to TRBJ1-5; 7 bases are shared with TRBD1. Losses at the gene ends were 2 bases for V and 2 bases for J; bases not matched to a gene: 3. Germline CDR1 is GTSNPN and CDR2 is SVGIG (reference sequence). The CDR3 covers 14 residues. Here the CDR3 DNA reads TGTGCCTGGAGTAAAGGGACAGGCAATCAGCCCCAGCATTTT. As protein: CAWSKGTGNQPQHF.

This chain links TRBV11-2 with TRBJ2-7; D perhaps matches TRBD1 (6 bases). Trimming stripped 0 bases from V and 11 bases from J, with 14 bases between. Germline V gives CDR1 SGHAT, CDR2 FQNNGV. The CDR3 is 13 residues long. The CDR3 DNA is TGTGCCAGCAGCTTAGAACAGGGTCGGCGGGAGTACTTC. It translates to CASSLEQGRREYF. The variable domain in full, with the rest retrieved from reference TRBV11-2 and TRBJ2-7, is EAGVAQSPRYKIIEKRQSVAFWCNPISGHATLYWYQQILGQGPKLLIQFQNNGVVDDSQLPKDRFSAERLKGVDSTLKIQPAKLEDSAVYLCASSLEQGRREYFGPGTRLTVT.

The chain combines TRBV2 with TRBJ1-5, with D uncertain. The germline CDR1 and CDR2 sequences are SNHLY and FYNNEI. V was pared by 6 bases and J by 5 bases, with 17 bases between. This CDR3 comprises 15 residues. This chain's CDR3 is CASSWGRGADQPQHF. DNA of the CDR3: TGTGCCAGCAGCTGGGGTCGGGGAGCCGATCAGCCCCAGCATTTT.

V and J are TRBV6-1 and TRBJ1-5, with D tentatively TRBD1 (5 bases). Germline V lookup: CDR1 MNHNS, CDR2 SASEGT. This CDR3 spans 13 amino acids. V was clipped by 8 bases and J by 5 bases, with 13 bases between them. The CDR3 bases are TGTGCCAGCTGGAAGCAGGGCTATCAGCCCCAGCATTTT. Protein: CASWKQGYQPQHF.

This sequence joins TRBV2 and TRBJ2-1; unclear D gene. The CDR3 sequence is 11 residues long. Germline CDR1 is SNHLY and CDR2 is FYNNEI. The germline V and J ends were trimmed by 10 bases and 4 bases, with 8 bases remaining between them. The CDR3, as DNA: TGTGCCACCGGCGCATACAATGAGCAGTTCTTC. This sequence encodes CATGAYNEQFF. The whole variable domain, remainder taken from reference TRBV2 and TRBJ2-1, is EPEVTQTPSHQVTQMGQEVILRCVPISNHLYFYWYRQILGQKVEFLVSFYNNEISEKSEIFDDQFSVERPDGSNFTLKIRSTKLEDSAMYFCATGAYNEQFFGPGTRLTVL.

The CDR3 DNA follows: TGTGCCAGTAGTTCTTGGACAGGGGGTATTGGGCAGTTCTTC. Translating it yields CASSSWTGGIGQFF. The V and J genes are TRBV19 and TRBJ2-1; TRBD1 agrees at 10 bases. The CDR3 totals 14 residues. The trim removed 5 bases at V and 12 bases at J, leaving 10 bases unmatched. Germline V lookup: CDR1 LNHDA, CDR2 SQIVND (reference sequence).

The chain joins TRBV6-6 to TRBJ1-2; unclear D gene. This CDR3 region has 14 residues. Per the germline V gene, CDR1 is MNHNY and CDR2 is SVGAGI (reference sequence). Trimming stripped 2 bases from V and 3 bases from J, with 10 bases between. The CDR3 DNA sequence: TGTGCCAGCAGTTACCCAGCAGGTGACTATGGCTACACCTTC. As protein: CASSYPAGDYGYTF.

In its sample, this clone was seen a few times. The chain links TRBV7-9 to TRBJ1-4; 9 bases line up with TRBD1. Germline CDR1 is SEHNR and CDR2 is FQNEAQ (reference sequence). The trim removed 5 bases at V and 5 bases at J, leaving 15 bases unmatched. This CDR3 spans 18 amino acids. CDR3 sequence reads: CASSLPTGQGSANEKLFF. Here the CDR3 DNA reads TGTGCCAGCAGCCTTCCTACGGGACAGGGTAGTGCGAATGAAAAACTGTTTTTT.

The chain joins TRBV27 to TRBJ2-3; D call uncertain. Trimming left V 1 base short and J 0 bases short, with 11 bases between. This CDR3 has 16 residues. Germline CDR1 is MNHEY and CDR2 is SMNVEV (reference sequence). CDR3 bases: TGTGCCAGCAGTTTATGGCGGACCTCTAGCACAGATACGCAGTATTTT. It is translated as CASSLWRTSSTDTQYF.

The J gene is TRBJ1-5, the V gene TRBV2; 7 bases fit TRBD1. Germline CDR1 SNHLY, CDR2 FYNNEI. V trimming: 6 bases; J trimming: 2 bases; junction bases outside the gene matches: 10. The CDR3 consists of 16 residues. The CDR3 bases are TGTGCCAGCAGCCAGGAGGACAGGACGGGCAATCAGCCCCAGCATTTT. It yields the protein CASSQEDRTGNQPQHF.

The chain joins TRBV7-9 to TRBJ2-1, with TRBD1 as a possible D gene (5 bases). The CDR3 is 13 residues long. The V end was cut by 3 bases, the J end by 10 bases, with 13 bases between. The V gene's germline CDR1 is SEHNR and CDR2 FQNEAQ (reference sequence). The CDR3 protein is CASSFNHRTEQFF. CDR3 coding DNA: TGTGCCAGCAGCTTCAACCACAGGACCGAGCAGTTCTTC. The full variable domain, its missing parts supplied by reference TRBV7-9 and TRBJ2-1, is DTGVSQNPRHKITKRGQNVTFRCDPISEHNRLYWYRQTLGQGPEFLTYFQNEAQLEKSRLLSDRFSAERPKGSFSTLEIQRTEQGDSAMYLCASSFNHRTEQFFGPGTRLTVL.

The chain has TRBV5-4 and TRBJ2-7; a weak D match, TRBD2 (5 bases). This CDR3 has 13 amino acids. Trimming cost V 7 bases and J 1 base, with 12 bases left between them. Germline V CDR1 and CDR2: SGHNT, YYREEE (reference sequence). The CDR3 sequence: CASSPRGSYEQYF. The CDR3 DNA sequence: TGTGCCAGCTCCCCACGGGGTTCCTACGAGCAGTACTTC.

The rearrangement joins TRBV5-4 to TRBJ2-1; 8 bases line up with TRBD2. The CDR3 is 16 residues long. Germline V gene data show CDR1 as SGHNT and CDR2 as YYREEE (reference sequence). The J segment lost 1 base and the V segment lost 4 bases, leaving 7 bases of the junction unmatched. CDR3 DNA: TGTGCCAGCAGCCCCCCACCGGGGGGGTCCTACAATGAGCAGTTCTTC. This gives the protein CASSPPPGGSYNEQFF.

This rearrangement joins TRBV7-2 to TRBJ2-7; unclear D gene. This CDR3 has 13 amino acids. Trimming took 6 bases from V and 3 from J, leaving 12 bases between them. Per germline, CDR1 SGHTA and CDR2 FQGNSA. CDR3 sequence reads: CASRMASGYEQYF. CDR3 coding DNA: TGTGCCAGCAGGATGGCTTCGGGCTACGAGCAGTACTTC.

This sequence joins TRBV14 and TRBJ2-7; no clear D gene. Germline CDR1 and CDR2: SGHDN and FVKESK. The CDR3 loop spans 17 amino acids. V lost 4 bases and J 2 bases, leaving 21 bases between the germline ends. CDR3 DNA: TGTGCCAGCAGCCCGGCCCTTGGGGTCGTCCGGACCTACGAGCAGTACTTC. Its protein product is CASSPALGVVRTYEQYF.

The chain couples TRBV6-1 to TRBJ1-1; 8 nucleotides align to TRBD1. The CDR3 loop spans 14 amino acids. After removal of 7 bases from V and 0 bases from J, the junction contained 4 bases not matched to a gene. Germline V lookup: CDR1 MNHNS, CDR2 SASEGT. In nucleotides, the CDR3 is TGTGCCAGCAAAGGGGACAGGATGAACACTGAAGCTTTCTTT. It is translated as CASKGDRMNTEAFF.

CDR3 residues: CATSRDRTDTQYF. The CDR3 DNA follows: TGTGCCACCAGCAGAGACCGAACAGATACGCAGTATTTT. V and J are TRBV15 and TRBJ2-3; D remains ambiguous. This CDR3 spans 13 amino acids. V shed 0 bases and J shed 3 bases, with 4 bases lying between them. Germline V lookup: CDR1 LNHNV, CDR2 YYDKDF (reference sequence). The entire variable domain, with the rest obtained from reference TRBV15 and TRBJ2-3, is as follows: DAMVIQNPRYQVTQFGKPVTLSCSQTLNHNVMYWYQQKSSQAPKLLFHYYDKDFNNEADTPDNFQSRRPNTSFCFLDIRSPGLGDTAMYLCATSRDRTDTQYFGPGTRLTVL.

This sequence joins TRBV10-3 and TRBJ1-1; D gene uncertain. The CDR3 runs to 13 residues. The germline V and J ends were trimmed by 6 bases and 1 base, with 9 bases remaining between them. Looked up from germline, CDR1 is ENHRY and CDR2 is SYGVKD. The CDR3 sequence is CAIRPDQNTEAFF. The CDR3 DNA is TGTGCCATCAGACCGGACCAGAACACTGAAGCTTTCTTT.

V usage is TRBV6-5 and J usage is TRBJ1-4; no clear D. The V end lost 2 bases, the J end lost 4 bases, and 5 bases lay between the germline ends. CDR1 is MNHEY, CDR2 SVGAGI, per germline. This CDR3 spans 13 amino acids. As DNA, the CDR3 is TGTGCCAGCAGTTACGGCTTTAATGAAAAACTGTTTTTT. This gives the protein CASSYGFNEKLFF.

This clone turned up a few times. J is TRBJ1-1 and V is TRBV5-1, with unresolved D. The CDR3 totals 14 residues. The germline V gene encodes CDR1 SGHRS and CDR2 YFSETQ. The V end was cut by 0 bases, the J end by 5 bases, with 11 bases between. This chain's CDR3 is CASSLERIGTEAFF. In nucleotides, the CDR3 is TGCGCCAGCAGCTTGGAGCGGATAGGGACTGAAGCTTTCTTT.

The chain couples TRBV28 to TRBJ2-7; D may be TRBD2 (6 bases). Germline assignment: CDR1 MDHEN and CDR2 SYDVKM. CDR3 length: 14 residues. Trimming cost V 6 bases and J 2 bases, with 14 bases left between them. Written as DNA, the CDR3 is TGTGCCAGCAGCTGGAGGGTATCTCCCTACGAGCAGTACTTC. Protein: CASSWRVSPYEQYF.

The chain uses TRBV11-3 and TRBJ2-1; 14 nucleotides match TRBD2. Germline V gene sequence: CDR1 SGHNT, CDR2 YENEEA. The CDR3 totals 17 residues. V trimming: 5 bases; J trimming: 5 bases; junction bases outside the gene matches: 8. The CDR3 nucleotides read TGTGCCAGCAGCGTCGGGGGACTAGCGGGGGCCAACAATGAGCAGTTCTTC. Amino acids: CASSVGGLAGANNEQFF.

The CDR3 coding sequence is TGCGCCAGCAGCACTAGCGGGGGGGCTTACGAGCAGTACTTC. It is translated as CASSTSGGAYEQYF. V usage is TRBV10-2 and J usage is TRBJ2-7, with 13 bases matching TRBD2. V lost 6 bases and J lost 4; bases outside the gene matches: 3. The CDR3 runs 14 residues. Germline V lookup: CDR1 WSHSY, CDR2 SAAADI.

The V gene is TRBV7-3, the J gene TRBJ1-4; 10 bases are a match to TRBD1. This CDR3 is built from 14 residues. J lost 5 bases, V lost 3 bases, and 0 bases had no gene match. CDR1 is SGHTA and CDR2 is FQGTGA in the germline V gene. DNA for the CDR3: TGTGCCAGCAGCTTGGGACAGGGGAATGAAAAACTGTTTTTT. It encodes CASSLGQGNEKLFF.

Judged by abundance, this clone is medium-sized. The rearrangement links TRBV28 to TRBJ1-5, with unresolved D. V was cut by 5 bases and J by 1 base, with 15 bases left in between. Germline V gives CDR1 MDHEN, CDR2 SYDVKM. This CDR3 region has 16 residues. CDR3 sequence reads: CASSPSETRSNQPQHF. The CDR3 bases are TGTGCCAGCAGTCCCTCAGAGACGAGGAGCAATCAGCCCCAGCATTTT.

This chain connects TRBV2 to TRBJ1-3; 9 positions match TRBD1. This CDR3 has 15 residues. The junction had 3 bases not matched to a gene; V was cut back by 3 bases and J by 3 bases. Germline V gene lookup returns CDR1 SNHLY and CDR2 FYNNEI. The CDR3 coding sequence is TGTGCCAGCAGTGATGGACAGGGGTATGGAAACACCATATATTTT. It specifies CASSDGQGYGNTIYF.